The 9 T cell receptor beta chains in this list originate from one sample, sequenced in a study of T cell responses to AZD1222 COVID-19 vaccine. Clones were read by immunoSEQ multiplex PCR, and TCRdb kept only the in-frame ones, dropping some. The table records about 89,000 clones, more than 75% of them present only once. The sequences come from peripheral blood, collected on day 0 of MenACWY control vaccination. The receptor source for this set is an adult in good health.

The chain has TRBV15 and TRBJ1-5; D unclear. In germline, CDR1 is LNHNV, CDR2 YYDKDF (reference sequence). V was cut by 0 bases and J by 8 bases, with 8 bases left in between. The CDR3 has 13 residues. The CDR3 bases are TGTGCCACCAGCAGAGATGGAAGCGAGCCCCAGCATTTT. This gives the protein CATSRDGSEPQHF. Using reference TRBV15 and TRBJ1-5 for the parts outside the CDR3, the full variable domain is DAMVIQNPRYQVTQFGKPVTLSCSQTLNHNVMYWYQQKSSQAPKLLFHYYDKDFNNEADTPDNFQSRRPNTSFCFLDIRSPGLGDTAMYLCATSRDGSEPQHFGDGTRLSIL.

The chain has TRBV6-5 and TRBJ1-4; tentatively, D is TRBD1 (5 bases). The V end lost 0 bases, the J end lost 8 bases, and 10 bases lay between the germline ends. This CDR3 spans 14 amino acids. Germline lookup yields CDR1 MNHEY and CDR2 SVGAGI. The CDR3 is CASSYSRQLEKLFF. In DNA form, the CDR3 reads TGTGCCAGCAGTTACTCGAGACAGTTGGAAAAACTGTTTTTT.

Details on this clone: The sample carries other DNA sequences with the same CDR3. V is TRBV4-3 and J is TRBJ2-3, with 8 nucleotides matching TRBD1. V shed 4 bases and J 2 bases; nucleotides not matched to a gene: 5. This CDR3 spans 15 amino acids. Germline V gene data show CDR1 as LGHNA and CDR2 as YSLEER. The CDR3 region is CASSRGQGVTDTQYF. CDR3 DNA sequence: TGCGCCAGCAGCCGAGGACAGGGCGTCACAGATACGCAGTATTTT.

This sequence joins TRBV28 and TRBJ2-1; D not certain. Germline CDR1 reads MDHEN; CDR2 reads SYDVKM. There are 14 residues in the CDR3. V dropped 5 bases and J dropped 15 bases, with 23 bases sitting between them. The CDR3 bases are TGTGCCAGCAGTGCACCACCATCCCTCCTTATCTCGTTCTTC. Protein sequence: CASSAPPSLLISFF.

V and J are TRBV4-3 and TRBJ2-5; a possible D gene is TRBD2 (6 bases). Germline loops: CDR1 LGHNA, CDR2 YSLEER. The CDR3 extends over 20 amino acids. Trimming removed 0 bases from V and 1 base from J, with 24 bases in between. The CDR3 bases are TGCGCCAGCAGCCAAGATTTCGGGGGATCATGGGTGGGATCCCAAGAGACCCAGTACTTC. It encodes CASSQDFGGSWVGSQETQYF.

The chain joins TRBV6-1 to TRBJ1-5; D remains ambiguous. CDR1 is MNHNS and CDR2 is SASEGT in the germline V gene. V lost 3 bases to trimming and J lost 2 bases, with 14 bases between them. This CDR3 is 16 amino acids long. The CDR3: CASSDPRLGGNQPQHF. DNA of the CDR3: TGTGCCAGCAGTGACCCAAGACTGGGAGGCAATCAGCCCCAGCATTTT.

The V call is TRBV6-5, the J call TRBJ1-6; the match to TRBD1 covers 8 bases. The CDR3 extends over 15 amino acids. V lost 6 bases and J lost 9; bases outside the gene matches: 10. Per germline, CDR1 MNHEY and CDR2 SVGAGI. The DNA of the CDR3 is TGTGCCAGCAGCCCGGGACAGCAGGGGGCTTCACCCCTCCACTTT. Encoded protein: CASSPGQQGASPLHF.

This chain links TRBV27 with TRBJ1-2, with D uncertain. Germline V gene lookup returns CDR1 MNHEY and CDR2 SMNVEV (reference sequence). V was shortened by 3 bases and J by 2 bases, with 7 bases between the two germline ends. CDR3 size: 13 residues. The CDR3 DNA is TGTGCCAGCAGTTTTAACAAGAACTATGGCTACACCTTC. Amino acids: CASSFNKNYGYTF.

The chain couples TRBV2 to TRBJ2-1, with 7 bases identical to TRBD2. The germline gives CDR1 SNHLY, CDR2 FYNNEI. This CDR3 is built from 13 residues. J was trimmed by 4 bases and V by 6 bases; bases with no gene match: 3. DNA of the CDR3: TGTGCCAGCAGCCCGGGACTATACAATGAGCAGTTCTTC. Translation gives CASSPGLYNEQFF.